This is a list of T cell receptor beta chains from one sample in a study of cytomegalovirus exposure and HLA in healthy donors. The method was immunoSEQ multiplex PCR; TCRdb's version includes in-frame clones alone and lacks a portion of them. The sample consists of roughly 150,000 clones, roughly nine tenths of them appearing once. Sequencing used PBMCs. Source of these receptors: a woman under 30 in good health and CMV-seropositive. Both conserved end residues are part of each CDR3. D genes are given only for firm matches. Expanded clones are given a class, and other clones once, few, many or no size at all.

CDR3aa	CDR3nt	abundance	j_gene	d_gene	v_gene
CASSATGTPYGYTF	TGTGCCAGCAGCGCAACCGGGACACCCTATGGCTACACCTTC	few	TRBJ1-2	-	TRBV11-3
CASSLGLAGDEQYF	TGTGCCAGCAGCTTAGGACTAGCGGGAGACGAGCAGTACTTC	few	TRBJ2-7	TRBD2	TRBV7-2
CASRPGQGGNQPQHF	TGTGCCAGCAGGCCAGGACAGGGAGGCAATCAGCCCCAGCATTTT	-	TRBJ1-5	TRBD1	TRBV2
CASSRGSYEQYF	TGTGCCAGCAGCCGAGGGTCCTACGAGCAGTACTTC	-	TRBJ2-7	-	TRBV28
CASSQEASGRPYEQYF	TGCGCCAGCAGCCAAGAGGCTAGCGGGAGGCCCTACGAGCAGTACTTC	-	TRBJ2-7	TRBD2	TRBV4-1
CASSPYRDSSSYEQYF	TGTGCCAGCTCACCGTATCGGGACTCTAGCTCCTACGAGCAGTACTTC	once	TRBJ2-7	-	TRBV18
CASRKREGTGELFF	TGTGCCAGCAGAAAGCGGGAGGGCACCGGGGAGCTGTTTTTT	-	TRBJ2-2	TRBD2	TRBV11-2
CASKIDRFSNQPQHF	TGTGCCAGTAAAATAGACAGGTTCAGCAATCAGCCCCAGCATTTT	few	TRBJ1-5	-	TRBV19
CASSLAGMETQYF	TGTGCCAGCAGCTTGGCAGGTATGGAGACCCAGTACTTC	-	TRBJ2-5	-	TRBV5-6
CASRGTSARFHNEQFF	TGTGCCAGCAGAGGGACTAGCGCCCGCTTTCACAATGAGCAGTTCTTC	-	TRBJ2-1	TRBD2	TRBV28
CASSKGQGSTEAFF	TGTGCCAGCAGTAAGGGGCAGGGATCTACTGAAGCTTTCTTT	-	TRBJ1-1	-	TRBV7-8
CASSWASITNVLTF	TGTGCCAGCAGCTGGGCGAGCATTACCAACGTCCTGACTTTC	-	TRBJ2-6	-	TRBV7-9
CSASVYNEQFF	TGCAGTGCTAGCGTTTACAATGAGCAGTTCTTC	many	TRBJ2-1	-	TRBV20-1